One sample yielded the 2 T cell receptor beta chains listed below, sequenced in a study of molecular identifiers for immune sequencing clone quantification. TCRdb re-called the PCR reads with MiXCR, one entry per CDR3 protein. The data hold about 100,000 distinct CDR3 sequences, with roughly a third observed a single time. The sample consisted of naive CD8+ T cells from blood, with Jurkat cell RNA spiked in. Subset described: FACS-sorted CD8+CD4-CCR7+CD45RA+ naive T cells. Every receptor here comes from a human donor in good health. Some libraries in this study had Jurkat cell RNA spiked in.

This clonotype was detected only once. This may arise from a read error, as a much more abundant clone is one base away. The CDR3 does not close with the conserved phenylalanine or tryptophan, likely indicating a read error. The chain employs TRBV28 and TRBJ2-7; TRBD1 matches at 8 bases. J gave up 3 bases and V 4 bases, and 5 bases lay outside the gene matches. This CDR3 has 14 residues. In germline, CDR1 is MDHEN, CDR2 SYDVKM. This chain's CDR3 is CASSSRDRNYEQYS. The CDR3 DNA reads as TGTGCCAGCAGTTCTCGGGACAGGAACTACGAGCAGTACTCC.

This clonotype was counted many times. This CDR3 reads CSSLTTTGELFF. For the CDR3, the DNA is TGCAGCTCTCTGACCACCACCGGGGAGCTGTTTTTT. The chain joins TRBV29-1 to TRBJ2-2; D not certain. This CDR3 is built from 12 residues. V dropped 8 bases and J dropped 4 bases, with 11 bases sitting between them. Germline CDR1 reads SQVTM; CDR2 reads ANQGSEA.